This TCR beta chain was recovered during a study of T cells in Graves' hyperthyroidism and ophthalmopathy. The CDR3 regions of TCR beta were amplified from RNA transcripts. The HTBI primer set was used in a first-round RT-PCR of the TCR CDR3. A single record per CDR3 protein comes from TCRdb applying MiXCR to the multiplex PCR reads. This table holds around 700,000 distinct CDR3 sequences, around 20% found once. Germline values: CDR1 MNHEY, CDR2 SVGEGT. Trimming took off 2 bases at V and 1 base at J, with 15 bases between the two ends. This CDR3 comprises 17 residues. The sequence was obtained from a woman in her 50s with Graves' hyperthyroidism that later progressed to Graves' ophthalmopathy. The sequencing sample was made of blood. This sequence joins TRBV6-2 or TRBV6-3 and TRBJ2-4, with D perhaps TRBD1 (6 bases). This chain's CDR3 is CASSYTTGSGAKNIQYF. CDR3 DNA: TGTGCCAGCAGTTACACTACAGGGTCCGGGGCCAAAAACATTCAGTACTTC.